The 32 T cell receptor beta chains below all came from one sample that was sequenced in a study of T cells in Graves' hyperthyroidism and ophthalmopathy. The source material, RNA transcripts, was used to amplify TCR beta CDR3 regions. The TCR CDR3 was amplified in a first-round RT-PCR using the HTBI primer set. TCRdb recomputed calls from the multiplex PCR reads with MiXCR, one row per CDR3 protein. The table shows hundreds of thousands of distinct CDR3 sequences, with 13% occurring only once. Sequences were obtained from blood. All receptors come from a woman younger than 30 with Graves' hyperthyroidism.

This clonotype has at least ten counts. This sequence joins TRBV28 and TRBJ2-3, with D hard to call. Germline CDR1 reads MDHEN; CDR2 reads SYDVKM. V was shortened by 3 bases and J by 1 base, with 11 bases between the two germline ends. The CDR3 length is 15 residues. CDR3 in DNA: TGTGCCAGCAGTTTTAGCCACTACCGCACAGATACGCAGTATTTT. It is translated as CASSFSHYRTDTQYF.

This clonotype was observed many times. This chain joins TRBV5-1 and TRBJ2-1; 14 bases line up with TRBD2. The CDR3 runs to 15 residues. The V and J ends lost 4 bases and 7 bases, in that order; junction bases with no gene match: 4. CDR1 is SGHRS, CDR2 YFSETQ, per germline. CDR3 sequence: CASSRLAGGPNEQFF. The CDR3 DNA reads as TGCGCCAGCAGCCGACTAGCGGGGGGGCCGAATGAGCAGTTCTTC.

This clonotype was observed a handful of times. The chain couples TRBV28 to TRBJ2-3; D gene unclear. CDR3 size: 9 residues. Per germline, CDR1 MDHEN and CDR2 SYDVKM. The CDR3 sequence: CASTDTQYF. The CDR3 DNA sequence: TGTGCTTCCACAGATACGCAGTATTTT.

There are many counts of this clonotype. This chain joins TRBV3-1 and TRBJ1-2; the D is unclear. Trimming took 4 bases from V and 3 from J, leaving 9 bases between them. Germline CDR1 reads LGHDT; CDR2 reads YNNKEL (reference sequence). This CDR3 is 13 amino acids long. CDR3 residues: CASSLSTHYGYTF. CDR3 sequence (DNA): TGTGCCAGCAGCCTCTCTACCCACTATGGCTACACCTTC.

A remark on this clonotype: A read error may be the cause here, since a much bigger clone is one base away. This sequence joins TRBV7-9 and TRBJ2-5, with 9 bases fitting TRBD2. The V segment lost 5 bases and the J segment 9 bases; nucleotides outside the gene matches: 19. The V gene's germline CDR1 is SEHNR and CDR2 FQNEAQ (reference sequence). The CDR3 extends over 17 amino acids. In DNA, the CDR3 is TGTGCCAGCAGCGAGCCCTCCGGGGCTAGCGGGATGGTTGCCCAGTACTTC. The encoded protein is CASSEPSGASGMVAQYF.

This clonotype was seen ten or more times. The chain joins TRBV7-2 to TRBJ2-2; maybe TRBD1 (5 bases). The V end was cut by 5 bases, the J end by 6 bases, with 10 bases between. This CDR3 is built from 13 residues. The V gene's germline CDR1 is SGHTA and CDR2 FQGNSA. The CDR3 DNA is TGTGCCAGCAGCGACCTAGGGGCCGGGGAGCTGTTTTTT. As protein: CASSDLGAGELFF.

This clonotype was recorded many times. The chain is built from TRBV20-1 and TRBJ2-3; D gene uncertain. Germline CDR1 and CDR2: DFQATT and SNEGSKA (reference sequence). V lost 4 bases to trimming and J lost 4 bases, with 12 bases between them. The CDR3 is made up of 13 amino acids. In DNA form, the CDR3 reads TGCAGTGCTACCCAGTTAAGTTCAGATACGCAGTATTTT. Protein product: CSATQLSSDTQYF.

This clonotype was seen many times. The genes are TRBV14 and TRBJ2-3; TRBD2 matches 9 bases. Germline-derived CDR1 and CDR2 are SGHDN and FVKESK. With 7 bases clipped from V and 6 bases from J, the junction kept 8 bases outside the gene matches. The CDR3 contains 14 residues. The CDR3 sequence: CASKGGRARDTQYF. DNA of the CDR3: TGTGCCAGCAAGGGCGGGAGGGCCCGGGATACGCAGTATTTT.

This clonotype was detected many times. The genes are TRBV27 and TRBJ2-7, with D perhaps matching TRBD1 (5 bases). The CDR3 covers 13 residues. Germline V gene lookup returns CDR1 MNHEY and CDR2 SMNVEV (reference sequence). V was trimmed by 3 bases and J by 5 bases, leaving 11 bases between them. CDR3 sequence reads: CASSFAGRNEQYF. Here the CDR3 DNA reads TGTGCCAGCAGTTTCGCAGGGCGGAACGAGCAGTACTTC.

This clonotype was observed at least ten times. The V and J genes are TRBV27 and TRBJ1-2; D might be TRBD1 (6 bases). Germline CDR1 and CDR2: MNHEY and SMNVEV (reference sequence). CDR3 length equals 17 residues. V was shortened by 1 base and J by 2 bases, with 17 bases between the two germline ends. CDR3 loop: CASSLYPSGRGNYGYTF. The DNA for the CDR3 is TGTGCCAGCAGTTTATACCCCTCCGGGAGGGGGAACTATGGCTACACCTTC.

This clonotype was observed once. The chain combines TRBV28 with TRBJ2-7; the match to TRBD1 covers 9 bases. V trimming: 7 bases; J trimming: 6 bases; junction bases outside the gene matches: 13. Germline lookup yields CDR1 MDHEN and CDR2 SYDVKM. This CDR3 has 15 residues. The CDR3 DNA sequence: TGTGCCAGCACCCTGGGACAGGGACTTAGGGCCGAGCAGTACTTC. This encodes CASTLGQGLRAEQYF.

This clonotype was observed many times. The chain has TRBV7-2 and TRBJ2-3; D uncertain. Germline V CDR1 and CDR2: SGHTA, FQGNSA. The CDR3 contains 14 residues. Trimming stripped 4 bases from V and 0 bases from J, with 8 bases between. The CDR3 nucleotides read TGTGCCAGCAGCTCTCCCCTAAGCACAGATACGCAGTATTTT. Translated: CASSSPLSTDTQYF.

This clonotype has ten or more counts. V usage is TRBV29-1 and J usage is TRBJ2-7; 7 bases map to TRBD1. Trimming at V came to 1 base and at J to 5 bases, leaving 8 bases not matched to a gene. CDR1 is SQVTM, CDR2 ANQGSEA, per germline. There are 14 residues in the CDR3. The CDR3 loop is CSVEVWDSRDEQYF. CDR3 nucleotides: TGCAGCGTTGAAGTTTGGGACAGCCGAGACGAGCAGTACTTC.

This clonotype was counted many times. The rearrangement joins TRBV7-8 to TRBJ1-1, with D maybe TRBD1 (6 bases). This CDR3 comprises 12 residues. Trimming cost V 5 bases and J 4 bases, with 8 bases left between them. The germline V gene has CDR1 SGHVS and CDR2 FQNEAQ. This CDR3 reads CASSQQGTEAFF. The CDR3 region has the DNA TGTGCCAGCAGCCAACAGGGCACTGAAGCTTTCTTT.

This clonotype has a count of ten or more. The rearrangement joins TRBV6-2 or TRBV6-3 to TRBJ1-6; D remains ambiguous. CDR1 and CDR2 from the germline V gene are MNHEY and SVGEGT. This CDR3 region has 14 residues. V lost 6 bases to trimming and J lost 7 bases, with 13 bases between them. The CDR3, as DNA: TGTGCCAGCAGCCTGGACTGGGTGAATTCACCCCTCCACTTT. Amino acids: CASSLDWVNSPLHF.

In this sample, this clonotype turned up many times. The rearrangement uses TRBV2 and TRBJ1-1; D gene unclear. Germline V gene data show CDR1 as SNHLY and CDR2 as FYNNEI. V shed 5 bases and J shed 0 bases, with 10 bases lying between them. The length of the CDR3 is 14 residues. The DNA of the CDR3 is TGTGCCAGCAGTCAACAGATGATGAACACTGAAGCTTTCTTT. Translation gives CASSQQMMNTEAFF.

This clonotype was seen many times. The chain carries TRBV2 and TRBJ2-1; 9 bases align to TRBD1. The CDR3 sequence is 15 residues long. V trimming: 6 bases; J trimming: 1 base; junction bases outside the gene matches: 4. CDR1 SNHLY and CDR2 FYNNEI come from the germline V gene. The DNA for the CDR3 is TGTGCCAGCAGCAAGGACAGGGGTTCCTACAATGAGCAGTTCTTC. As protein: CASSKDRGSYNEQFF. The variable domain in full, completed from reference TRBV2 and TRBJ2-1, reads EPEVTQTPSHQVTQMGQEVILRCVPISNHLYFYWYRQILGQKVEFLVSFYNNEISEKSEIFDDQFSVERPDGSNFTLKIRSTKLEDSAMYFCASSKDRGSYNEQFFGPGTRLTVL.

This clonotype was seen many times. The CDR3 spells CASSRQETGNTIYF. In DNA, the CDR3 is TGTGCCAGCAGCCGACAGGAGACTGGAAACACCATATATTTT. The rearrangement uses TRBV7-2 and TRBJ1-3; D may be TRBD1 (6 bases). V lost 5 bases to trimming and J lost 2 bases, with 10 bases between them. Germline V CDR1 and CDR2: SGHTA, FQGNSA. The CDR3 length is 14 residues.

The V gene is TRBV20-1, the J gene TRBJ1-5; 9 bases fit TRBD1. V dropped 3 bases and J dropped 2; count of bases not matched to a gene: 8. Germline assignment: CDR1 DFQATT and CDR2 SNEGSKA (reference sequence). The CDR3 contains 16 residues. CDR3 protein: CSARGATGGGNQPQHF. DNA of the CDR3: TGCAGTGCTAGGGGGGCCACAGGGGGCGGCAATCAGCCCCAGCATTTT.

This clonotype was counted a few times. The V call is TRBV20-1, the J call TRBJ1-2; TRBD1 matches 9 bases. V was clipped by 0 bases and J by 6 bases; unmatched bases: 2. The CDR3 covers 13 residues. Germline loops: CDR1 DFQATT, CDR2 SNEGSKA (reference sequence). DNA for the CDR3: TGCAGTGCTAGAGACCGGACAGGGGATGGCTACACCTTC. Translated: CSARDRTGDGYTF.

This clonotype has just a few counts. The rearrangement links TRBV4-1 to TRBJ1-5, with TRBD1 matching 7 bases. The germline V gene has CDR1 MGHRA and CDR2 YSYEKL. The CDR3 contains 15 residues. Trimming took 5 bases from V and 2 from J; bases not matched to a gene: 6. The CDR3 protein is CASSGTAIGNQPQHF. The DNA for the CDR3 is TGCGCCAGCAGCGGGACAGCCATCGGCAATCAGCCCCAGCATTTT.

This chain joins TRBV20-1 and TRBJ2-3; D is possibly TRBD2 (5 bases). V lost 6 bases and J 0 bases, leaving 16 bases between the germline ends. The germline CDR1 and CDR2 sequences are DFQATT and SNEGSKA (reference sequence). The CDR3 has 15 amino acids. This CDR3 is CSAPRLAASTDTQYF. The CDR3 DNA reads TGCAGTGCCCCGAGGCTAGCAGCTAGCACAGATACGCAGTATTTT.

There are many counts of this clonotype. The rearrangement uses TRBV28 and TRBJ1-1; D call uncertain. Trimming removed 6 bases at V and 5 bases at J, with 4 bases between. The CDR3 sequence is 10 residues long. CDR1 and CDR2 from the germline V gene are MDHEN and SYDVKM. The CDR3 bases are TGTGCCAGCAGGAGGACTGAAGCTTTCTTT. Its protein is CASRRTEAFF.

Ten or more counts support this clonotype. The rearrangement uses TRBV14 and TRBJ2-7, with a possible D match to TRBD2 (5 bases). V shed 0 bases and J shed 1 base, with 10 bases lying between them. Germline V gives CDR1 SGHDN, CDR2 FVKESK. This CDR3 has 15 residues. CDR3 amino acids: CASSQDGGRSYEQYF. The CDR3, as DNA: TGTGCCAGCAGCCAAGACGGTGGGAGATCCTACGAGCAGTACTTC.

This clonotype was counted ten times or more. This chain connects TRBV20-1 to TRBJ1-5, with unresolved D. The CDR3 loop spans 14 amino acids. Germline V gene sequence: CDR1 DFQATT, CDR2 SNEGSKA (reference sequence). V lost 5 bases and J lost 7, with 18 bases in between. CDR3 region: CSALVGSGRQPQHF. As DNA, the CDR3 is TGCAGTGCTCTGGTCGGGTCGGGGAGACAGCCCCAGCATTTT.

This chain links TRBV2 with TRBJ2-2; 7 bases match TRBD2. V trimming: 6 bases; J trimming: 2 bases; junction bases outside the gene matches: 9. CDR3 length: 16 amino acids. Germline values: CDR1 SNHLY, CDR2 FYNNEI. CDR3 amino acids: CASSLPSGRNTGELFF. The CDR3, as DNA: TGTGCCAGCAGCTTGCCTAGCGGCAGAAACACCGGGGAGCTGTTTTTT.

This clonotype was counted between two and nine times. V usage is TRBV20-1 and J usage is TRBJ2-5, with a possible D match to TRBD2 (5 bases). Germline CDR1 DFQATT, CDR2 SNEGSKA (reference sequence). V gave up 5 bases and J gave up 5 bases, with 18 bases separating them. This CDR3 comprises 14 residues. Written as DNA, the CDR3 is TGCAGTGCTTTCTCGGCGGGTCGGAGGGAGACCCAGTACTTC. This gives the protein CSAFSAGRRETQYF.

The genes are TRBV4-1 and TRBJ2-5, with 11 bases that match TRBD2. The CDR3 sequence is 17 residues long. V lost 4 bases to trimming and J lost 3 bases; unmatched junction nucleotides: 10. Germline loops: CDR1 MGHRA, CDR2 YSYEKL. CDR3 DNA sequence: TGCGCCAGCAGCCGGGGACTAGCGGAGGAGGGGGAAGAGACCCAGTACTTC. This translates into CASSRGLAEEGEETQYF.

The sample holds a few counts of this clonotype. The rearrangement joins TRBV13 to TRBJ1-2; 11 bases map to TRBD1. The germline CDR1 and CDR2 sequences are PRHDT and FYEKMQ (reference sequence). The CDR3 loop spans 14 amino acids. V lost 3 bases to trimming and J lost 7 bases; unmatched junction nucleotides: 4. In nucleotides, the CDR3 is TGTGCCAGCAGCTTGGACAGGGGGCAGGTTGGCTACACCTTC. Translated: CASSLDRGQVGYTF.

There are a few counts of this clonotype. This sequence joins TRBV4-1 and TRBJ2-7, with D possibly TRBD2 on 5 matching bases. Germline V CDR1 and CDR2: MGHRA, YSYEKL. The V and J ends lost 4 bases and 5 bases respectively, with 15 bases between them. The CDR3 is 14 residues long. The CDR3: CASSLAGTTDEQYF. CDR3 coding DNA: TGCGCCAGCAGCCTCGCGGGCACTACAGACGAGCAGTACTTC.

This clonotype has only a few counts. The rearrangement uses TRBV6-4 and TRBJ2-6; 11 bases line up with TRBD1. Germline V lookup: CDR1 MRHNA, CDR2 SNTAGT. The CDR3 is made up of 20 amino acids. V lost 2 bases, J lost 2 bases, and 11 bases stayed unmatched. The CDR3 sequence is CASSDMSLGQGATGANVLTF. In DNA, the CDR3 is TGTGCCAGCAGTGACATGAGCCTAGGACAGGGGGCGACTGGGGCCAACGTCCTGACTTTC.

Many counts were recorded for this clonotype. This chain connects TRBV11-1 to TRBJ2-5; D is perhaps TRBD2 (7 bases). CDR3 length: 15 amino acids. Germline CDR1 is SGHAT and CDR2 is FQDESV (reference sequence). V was trimmed by 5 bases and J by 5 bases, leaving 18 bases between them. The chain's CDR3 is CASSPGRGASETQYF. The CDR3 bases are TGTGCCAGCAGCCCGGGACGGGGGGCTTCGGAGACCCAGTACTTC.